This TCR beta chain was observed in a study of breast tumors, draining lymph nodes, adjacent tissues. The study, taken as a whole, reports: Luminal-like breast cancer showed significantly higher tumor–nontumor repertoire similarity than basal-like. Compared with lymph nodes, tumors were less diverse; compared with nontumor tissue, more. The data were judged consistent with most tumor T cells coming from lymph node and expanding in tumor.

On this clonotype: Its cognate antigen is unknown.

The CDR3 extends over 16 amino acids. Germline V gene sequence: CDR1 SNHLY, CDR2 FYNNEI. The V end was cut by 6 bases, the J end by 5 bases, with 20 bases between. TCRdb itself ran the multiplex PCR reads through MiXCR, one entry per CDR3 protein. The sample lists 200,000 to 250,000 distinct CDR3 sequences, less than 45% occurring once. The lymph nodes were axillary draining lymph nodes from breast cancer patients. Source material: axillary lymph node tissue. The source is a female donor with breast cancer. Some clones in this sample may be carry-over from other donors' samples. This chain uses TRBV2 with TRBJ2-1; tentatively, D is TRBD1 or TRBD2 (5 bases each). In DNA form, the CDR3 reads TGTGCCAGCAGGACGGGGTGGGGCAAGACTAACAATGAGCAGTTCTTC. Protein: CASRTGWGKTNNEQFF.